The present T cell receptor beta chain was sequenced within a study of long-term antiretroviral therapy in people with HIV. General study results and limits: Blood obtained between 2004 and 2017 may reflect older ART regimens.

The immunoSEQ assay was v3.0, run at survey level. The repertoire was sequenced with immunoSEQ multiplex PCR; TCRdb's copy has only in-frame clones and lacks some. Among 30,000 to 40,000 clones listed, around four fifths were seen once. About this clone: Antigen: not known.

Two or more post-ART PBMC samples, plus at least one pre-ART sample, were available for each donor. The clonotype comes from a man aged 18-30 years with HIV. This material consisted of unsorted PBMCs, taken 1 year after starting antiretroviral therapy.

In DNA, the CDR3 is TGTGCCAGCAGTCCCCGGGCCCTCGCCCCCACCGGGGAGCTGTTTTTT. Encoded protein: CASSPRALAPTGELFF. The V gene is TRBV9, the J gene TRBJ2-2; D remains unclear. The CDR3 runs to 16 residues. Trimming left V 5 bases short and J 4 bases short, with 18 bases between. Germline values: CDR1 SGDLS, CDR2 YYNGEE.